The sequence of this T cell receptor (beta chain) was determined in a study of vaccination effects on CD4 cells after COVID-19. In the study overall: Researchers obtained post-vaccine samples at a median of 72 days past the second dose. Cultures of some 1.8 million PBMC per well contained roughly 9.4 IU/ml IL-2 plus 10 ug/ml peptides. General study findings and limits: The authors studied few convalescent patients and collected no early post-infection timepoints.

On day 10 of culture, CD4+ T cells were separated out. By PCR, the person was confirmed to have had SARS-CoV-2 infection between March and December 2020. Two doses of BNT162b2 or mRNA-1273 vaccine were administered to participants. This clone was observed a single time. Its antigen is still unknown. Germline CDR1 and CDR2: SEHNR and FQNEAQ (reference sequence). Trimming cost V 6 bases and J 4 bases, with 11 bases left between them. CDR3 length: 13 amino acids. Method: immunoSEQ multiplex PCR; TCRdb's copy keeps in-frame clones and lacks some. The sample carries over 35,000 clones, 76% recorded once. This material consisted of CD4+ T cells from PBMCs cultured without peptide, taken after COVID-19 vaccination. The source is a human donor who had a prior SARS-CoV-2 infection. This chain joins TRBV7-9 and TRBJ2-3; possible D gene TRBD1, 6 bases. The DNA for the CDR3 is TGTGCCAGCAGGAGACAGGACCCAGATACGCAGTATTTT. It encodes CASRRQDPDTQYF.